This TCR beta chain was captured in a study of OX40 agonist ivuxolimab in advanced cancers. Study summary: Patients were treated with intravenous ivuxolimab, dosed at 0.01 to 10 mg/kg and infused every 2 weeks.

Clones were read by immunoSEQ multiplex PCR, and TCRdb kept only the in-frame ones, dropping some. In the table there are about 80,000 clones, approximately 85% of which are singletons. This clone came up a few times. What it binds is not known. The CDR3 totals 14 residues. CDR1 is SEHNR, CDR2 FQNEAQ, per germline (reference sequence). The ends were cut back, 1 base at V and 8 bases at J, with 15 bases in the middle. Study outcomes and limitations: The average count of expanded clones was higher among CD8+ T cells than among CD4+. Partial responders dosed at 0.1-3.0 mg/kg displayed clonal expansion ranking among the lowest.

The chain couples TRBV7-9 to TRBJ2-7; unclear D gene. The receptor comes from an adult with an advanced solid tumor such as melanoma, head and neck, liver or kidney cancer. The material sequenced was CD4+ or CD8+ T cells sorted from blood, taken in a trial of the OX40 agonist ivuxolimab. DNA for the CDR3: TGTGCCAGCAGCTTAGAAGACCGGGTCGGAAAGCAGTACTTC. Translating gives CASSLEDRVGKQYF.